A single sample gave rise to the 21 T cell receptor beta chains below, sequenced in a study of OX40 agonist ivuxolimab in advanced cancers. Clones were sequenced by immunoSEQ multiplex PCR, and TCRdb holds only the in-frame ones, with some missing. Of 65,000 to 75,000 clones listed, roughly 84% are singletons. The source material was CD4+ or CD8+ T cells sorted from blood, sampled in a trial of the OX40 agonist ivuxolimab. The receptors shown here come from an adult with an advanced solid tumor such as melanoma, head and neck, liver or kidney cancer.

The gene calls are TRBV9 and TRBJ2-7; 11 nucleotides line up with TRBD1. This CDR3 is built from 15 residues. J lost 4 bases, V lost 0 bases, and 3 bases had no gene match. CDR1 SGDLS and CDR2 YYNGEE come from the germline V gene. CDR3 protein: CASSVGGTGGYEQYF. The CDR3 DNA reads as TGTGCCAGCAGCGTAGGAGGGACAGGGGGGTACGAGCAGTACTTC. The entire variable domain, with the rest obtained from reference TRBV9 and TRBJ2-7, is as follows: DSGVTQTPKHLITATGQRVTLRCSPRSGDLSVYWYQQSLDQGLQFLIQYYNGEERAKGNILERFSAQQFPDLHSELNLSSLELGDSALYFCASSVGGTGGYEQYFGPGTRLTVT.

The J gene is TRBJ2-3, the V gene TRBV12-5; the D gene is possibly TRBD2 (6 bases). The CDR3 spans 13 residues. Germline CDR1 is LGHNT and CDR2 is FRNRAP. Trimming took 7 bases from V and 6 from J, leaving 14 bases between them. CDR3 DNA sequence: TGTGCTAGTGTCCCGACCCGGGGGGATACGCAGTATTTT. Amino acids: CASVPTRGDTQYF.

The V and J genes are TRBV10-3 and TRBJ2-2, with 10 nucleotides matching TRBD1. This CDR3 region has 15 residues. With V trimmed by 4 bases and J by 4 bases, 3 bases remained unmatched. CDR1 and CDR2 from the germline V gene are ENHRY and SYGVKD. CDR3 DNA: TGTGCCATCAGTGTCGGACAGGGGGGCACCGGGGAGCTGTTTTTT. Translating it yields CAISVGQGGTGELFF.

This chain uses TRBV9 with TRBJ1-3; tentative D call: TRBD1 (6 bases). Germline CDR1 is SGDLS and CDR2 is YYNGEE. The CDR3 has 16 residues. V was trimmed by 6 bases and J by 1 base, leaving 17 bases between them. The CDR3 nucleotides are TGTGCCAGCACCGACAACAGAGGGACATCTGGAAACACCATATATTTT. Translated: CASTDNRGTSGNTIYF.

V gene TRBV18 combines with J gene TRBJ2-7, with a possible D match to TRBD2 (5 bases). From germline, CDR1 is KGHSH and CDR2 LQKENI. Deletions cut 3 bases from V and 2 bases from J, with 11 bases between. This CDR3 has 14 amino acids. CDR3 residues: CASSPREPPYEQYF. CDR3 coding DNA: TGTGCCAGCTCACCCCGGGAACCACCCTACGAGCAGTACTTC.

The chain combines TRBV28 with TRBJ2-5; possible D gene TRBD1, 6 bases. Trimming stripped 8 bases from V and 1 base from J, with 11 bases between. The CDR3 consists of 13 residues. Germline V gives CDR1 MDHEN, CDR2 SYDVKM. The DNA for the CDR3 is TGTGCCAGCGCCAGGGGACCCCAAGAGACCCAGTACTTC. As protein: CASARGPQETQYF.

CDR3 amino acids: CASSSQQGGNEKLFF. For the CDR3, the DNA is TGTGCCAGCAGTTCCCAACAGGGGGGAAATGAAAAACTGTTTTTT. The chain uses TRBV6-5 and TRBJ1-4; 8 bases map to TRBD1. This CDR3 is 15 amino acids long. Trimming removed 4 bases from V and 5 bases from J; junction bases left unmatched: 6. Germline CDR1 is MNHEY and CDR2 is SVGAGI.

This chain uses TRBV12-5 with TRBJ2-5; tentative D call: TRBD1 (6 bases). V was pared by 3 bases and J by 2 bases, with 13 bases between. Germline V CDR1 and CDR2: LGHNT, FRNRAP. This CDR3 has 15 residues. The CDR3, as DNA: TGTGCTAGTGGTTTAGGGGGAGTGGGGCAAGAGACCCAGTACTTC. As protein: CASGLGGVGQETQYF.

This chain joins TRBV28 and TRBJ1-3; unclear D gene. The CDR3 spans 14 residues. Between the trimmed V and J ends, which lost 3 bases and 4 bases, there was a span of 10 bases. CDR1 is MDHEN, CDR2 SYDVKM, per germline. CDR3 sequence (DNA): TGTGCCAGCAGTTTTGAGAGGAACGGAAACACCATATATTTT. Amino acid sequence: CASSFERNGNTIYF.

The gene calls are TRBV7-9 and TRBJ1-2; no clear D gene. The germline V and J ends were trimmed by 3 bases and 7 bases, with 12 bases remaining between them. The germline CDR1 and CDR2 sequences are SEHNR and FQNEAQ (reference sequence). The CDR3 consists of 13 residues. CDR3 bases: TGTGCCAGCAGCTTCGCACGGCTGAGTGGCTACACCTTC. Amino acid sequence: CASSFARLSGYTF.

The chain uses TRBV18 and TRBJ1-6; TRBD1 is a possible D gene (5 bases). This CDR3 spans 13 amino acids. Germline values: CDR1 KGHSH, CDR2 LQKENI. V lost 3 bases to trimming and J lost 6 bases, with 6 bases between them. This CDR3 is CASSPDINSPLHF. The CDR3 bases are TGTGCCAGCTCACCGGACATTAATTCACCCCTCCACTTT.

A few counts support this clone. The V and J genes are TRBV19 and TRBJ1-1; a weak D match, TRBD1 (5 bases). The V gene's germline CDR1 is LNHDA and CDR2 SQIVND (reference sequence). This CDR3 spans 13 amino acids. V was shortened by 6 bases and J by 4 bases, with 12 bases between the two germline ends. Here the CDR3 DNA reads TGTGCCAGTAGCCTCAGGGAAGGCACTGAAGCTTTCTTT. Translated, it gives CASSLREGTEAFF.

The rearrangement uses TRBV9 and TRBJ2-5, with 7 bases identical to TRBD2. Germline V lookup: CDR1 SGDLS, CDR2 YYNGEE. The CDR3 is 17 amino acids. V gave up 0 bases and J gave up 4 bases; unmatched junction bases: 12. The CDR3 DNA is TGTGCCAGCAGCGTAGGCTCAGGCGGGAGTTTTGGAGAGACCCAGTACTTC. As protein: CASSVGSGGSFGETQYF.

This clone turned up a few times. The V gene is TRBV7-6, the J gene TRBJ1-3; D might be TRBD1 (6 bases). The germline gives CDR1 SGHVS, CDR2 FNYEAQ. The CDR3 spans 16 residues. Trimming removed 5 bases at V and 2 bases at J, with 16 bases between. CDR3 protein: CASSESQGIAGNTIYF. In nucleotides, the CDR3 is TGTGCCAGCAGCGAAAGTCAGGGGATAGCTGGAAACACCATATATTTT.

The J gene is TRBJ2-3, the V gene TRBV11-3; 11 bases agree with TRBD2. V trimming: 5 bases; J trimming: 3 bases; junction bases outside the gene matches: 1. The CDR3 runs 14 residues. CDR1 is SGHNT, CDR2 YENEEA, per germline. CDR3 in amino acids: CASSRTSGTDTQYF. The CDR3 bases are TGTGCCAGCAGCCGGACTAGCGGGACAGATACGCAGTATTTT.

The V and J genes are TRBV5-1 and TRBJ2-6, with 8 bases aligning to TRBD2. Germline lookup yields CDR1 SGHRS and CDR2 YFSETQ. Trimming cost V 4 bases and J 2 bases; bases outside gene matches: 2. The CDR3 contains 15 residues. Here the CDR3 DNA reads TGCGCCAGCAGCCCGGGGGGGGCTGGGGCCAACGTCCTGACTTTC. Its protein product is CASSPGGAGANVLTF.

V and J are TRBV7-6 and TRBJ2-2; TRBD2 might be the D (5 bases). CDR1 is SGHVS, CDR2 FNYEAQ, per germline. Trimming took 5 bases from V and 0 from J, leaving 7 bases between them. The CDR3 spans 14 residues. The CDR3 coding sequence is TGTGCCAGCAGCCGACTATCGAACACCGGGGAGCTGTTTTTT. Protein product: CASSRLSNTGELFF. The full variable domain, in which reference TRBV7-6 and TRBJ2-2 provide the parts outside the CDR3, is GAGVSQSPRYKVTKRGQDVALRCDPISGHVSLYWYRQALGQGPEFLTYFNYEAQQDKSGLPNDRFSAERPEGSISTLTIQRTEQRDSAMYRCASSRLSNTGELFFGEGSRLTVL.

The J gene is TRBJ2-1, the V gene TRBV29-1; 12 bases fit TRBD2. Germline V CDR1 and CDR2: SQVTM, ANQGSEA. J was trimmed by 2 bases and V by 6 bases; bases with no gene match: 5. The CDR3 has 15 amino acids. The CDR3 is CSVTGLAGTYNEQFF. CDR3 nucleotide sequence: TGCAGCGTCACAGGACTAGCGGGAACCTACAATGAGCAGTTCTTC.

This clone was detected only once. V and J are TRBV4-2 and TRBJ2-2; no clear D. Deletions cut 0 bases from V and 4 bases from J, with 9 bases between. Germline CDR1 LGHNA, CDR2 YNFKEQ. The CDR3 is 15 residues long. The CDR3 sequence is CASSQEARLTGELFF. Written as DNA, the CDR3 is TGTGCCAGCAGCCAAGAGGCACGCCTCACCGGGGAGCTGTTTTTT.

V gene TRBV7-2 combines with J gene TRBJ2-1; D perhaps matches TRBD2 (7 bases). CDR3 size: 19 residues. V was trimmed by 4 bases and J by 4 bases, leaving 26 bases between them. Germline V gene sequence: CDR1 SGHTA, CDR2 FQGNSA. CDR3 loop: CASSSFMGGGRQMYNEQFF. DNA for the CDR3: TGTGCCAGCAGCTCTTTTATGGGCGGGGGCCGCCAGATGTACAATGAGCAGTTCTTC.

Written as DNA, the CDR3 is TGTGCCAGCAGCTTGGGGGGCCGGAGGACTGAAGCTTTCTTT. As protein: CASSLGGRRTEAFF. The chain combines TRBV7-3 with TRBJ1-1; D may be TRBD1 (6 bases). Germline V gives CDR1 SGHTA, CDR2 FQGTGA. This CDR3 spans 14 amino acids. Trimming pared 3 bases from V and 5 bases from J, leaving 13 bases between.